The rows below give T cell receptor beta chains drawn from one sample of a study of blood T cell repertoires in COVID-19. Profiling relied on immunoSEQ multiplex PCR, and the TCRdb table lists in-frame clones only, not all of them. The sample lists 270,000 or so clones; approximately 86% were seen once. Sequencing input: peripheral blood. These receptor sequences come from a man in his forties or fifties with active or convalescent COVID-19. The CDR3 runs from the conserved cysteine through the conserved F or W. Fields, in order: clone size, V gene, J gene, D gene, CDR3 protein, CDR3 DNA. The D gene is left open where the match is weak. Clone size appears in some rows only: once, few, many, or a class for an expanded clone.

NA,TRBV24-1,TRBJ1-1,NA,CATRGEGAEAFF,TGTGCCACCAGGGGAGAGGGTGCTGAAGCTTTCTTT
NA,TRBV6-5,TRBJ1-1,NA,CASSQFNTEAFF,TGTGCCAGCAGCCAGTTTAACACTGAAGCTTTCTTT
once,TRBV19,TRBJ1-6,TRBD1,CASRTDRGRYNSPLHF,TGTGCCAGTAGGACGGACAGGGGAAGATATAATTCACCCCTCCACTTT
NA,TRBV9,TRBJ2-2,NA,CASSVEIQGELFF,TGTGCCAGCAGCGTAGAAATTCAGGGGGAGCTGTTTTTT
NA,TRBV10-2,TRBJ1-5,NA,CASSESGFNQPQHF,TGCGCCAGCAGTGAATCGGGTTTCAATCAGCCCCAGCATTTT
NA,TRBV21-1,TRBJ2-7,NA,CASGGTGFSEQYF,TGTGCCAGCGGAGGGACAGGGTTCTCCGAGCAGTACTTC
NA,TRBV20-1,TRBJ2-3,NA,CSASEGTPSGDTQYF,TGCAGTGCTAGTGAGGGGACTCCATCGGGCGATACGCAGTATTTT
NA,TRBV6-5,TRBJ2-2,TRBD1,CASNPTGHTGELFF,TGTGCCAGCAACCCGACAGGGCACACCGGGGAGCTGTTTTTT
NA,TRBV27,TRBJ1-3,NA,CASSPGATSGNTIYF,TGTGCCAGCAGTCCAGGTGCCACATCTGGAAACACCATATATTTT
NA,TRBV28,TRBJ1-2,TRBD1,CASSSDRGGYTF,TGTGCCAGCAGTTCCGACAGGGGTGGCTACACCTTC
NA,TRBV3-1/TRBV3-2,TRBJ1-5,NA,CASSQYTGDSNQPQHF,TGTGCCAGCAGCCAATATACAGGCGATAGCAATCAGCCCCAGCATTTT
NA,TRBV6-1,TRBJ2-1,NA,CASSEGQVYNEQFF,TGTGCCAGCAGTGAAGGGCAGGTCTACAATGAGCAGTTCTTC
NA,TRBV24-1,TRBJ2-3,NA,CATSDQKRPTQDTQYF,TGTGCCACCTCTGACCAGAAGCGGCCCACACAGGATACGCAGTATTTT
NA,TRBV13,TRBJ2-7,TRBD2,CASSRGGTGPLSSYEQYF,TGTGCCAGCAGCCGGGGGGGTACAGGGCCGTTAAGCTCCTACGAGCAGTACTTC
NA,TRBV5-5,TRBJ2-1,TRBD2,CASSLATGGEQFF,TGTGCCAGCAGCTTGGCCACGGGAGGTGAGCAGTTCTTC
NA,TRBV30,TRBJ2-1,NA,CAWSGGPGGEQFF,TGTGCCTGGTCTGGCGGTCCCGGGGGTGAGCAGTTCTTC
NA,TRBV19,TRBJ1-5,TRBD1,CASSRNRGEPQHF,TGTGCCAGTAGTAGGAACAGGGGTGAGCCCCAGCATTTT
NA,TRBV30,TRBJ1-3,NA,CAWYGALSGNTIYF,TGTGCCTGGTATGGGGCTTTATCCGGAAACACCATATATTTT
once,TRBV29-1,TRBJ2-5,NA,CSVTKGGETQYF,TGCAGCGTGACCAAAGGGGGAGAGACCCAGTACTTC
NA,TRBV6-5,TRBJ1-2,NA,CASSSGGKYGYTF,TGTGCCAGCAGTTCGGGAGGAAAATATGGCTACACCTTC
NA,TRBV28,TRBJ1-2,NA,CASSNPIDGSYGYTF,TGTGCCAGCAGCAACCCCATAGATGGTAGCTATGGCTACACCTTC
NA,TRBV18,TRBJ1-4,TRBD1,CASSSDRGEKLFF,TGTGCCAGCTCATCCGACAGGGGTGAAAAACTGTTTTTT
NA,TRBV18,TRBJ1-1,NA,CASSPEGWSTEAFF,TGTGCCAGCTCACCAGAAGGTTGGAGCACTGAAGCTTTCTTT
NA,TRBV5-1,TRBJ1-5,NA,CASTTDPNQPQHF,TGCGCCAGCACGACAGACCCTAATCAGCCCCAGCATTTT
NA,TRBV5-5,TRBJ1-2,TRBD1,CASSLRDRGNGYTF,TGTGCCAGCAGCTTGAGGGACAGGGGTAATGGCTACACCTTC
NA,TRBV9,TRBJ2-1,NA,CASSDSFGEQFF,TGTGCCAGCAGCGATAGCTTCGGTGAGCAGTTCTTC
NA,TRBV24-1,TRBJ2-1,NA,CATSEGGGVQNEQFF,TGTGCCACCAGCGAAGGAGGGGGGGTACAGAATGAGCAGTTCTTC
NA,TRBV29-1,TRBJ2-3,NA,CSVSEASSTDTQYF,TGCAGCGTTAGCGAAGCTTCTAGCACAGATACGCAGTATTTT
NA,TRBV5-1,TRBJ1-1,NA,CASSTTPGWNTEAFF,TGCGCCAGCAGTACAACTCCGGGGTGGAACACTGAAGCTTTCTTT
NA,TRBV27,TRBJ2-5,NA,CASSQGSQETQYF,TGTGCCAGCTCGCAGGGAAGCCAAGAGACCCAGTACTTC
few,TRBV6-5,TRBJ1-4,TRBD1,CASRETGTNEKLFF,TGTGCCAGCCGGGAGACAGGGACTAATGAAAAACTGTTTTTT
NA,TRBV28,TRBJ2-3,TRBD2,CASSPPGLAINTDTQYF,TGTGCCAGCAGTCCCCCGGGACTAGCGATTAACACAGATACGCAGTATTTT
NA,TRBV13,TRBJ2-1,TRBD1,CASSLAWGQGVDEQFF,TGTGCCAGCAGTTTAGCTTGGGGACAGGGGGTCGATGAGCAGTTCTTC
NA,TRBV9,TRBJ1-1,NA,CASSPQGYTEAFF,TGTGCCAGCAGCCCCCAGGGGTACACTGAAGCTTTCTTT
NA,TRBV10-1,TRBJ2-7,NA,CAKEAYEQYF,TGCGCCAAAGAGGCCTACGAGCAGTACTTC
few,TRBV7-9,TRBJ1-1,NA,CASSPGGSEAFF,TGTGCCAGCAGCCCGGGGGGCTCTGAAGCTTTCTTT
once,TRBV3-1/TRBV3-2,TRBJ2-3,NA,CASSQGTGTPTDTQYF,TGTGCCAGCAGCCAAGGTACAGGGACCCCCACAGATACGCAGTATTTT
NA,TRBV19,TRBJ2-7,TRBD1,CASSIVSGGGEQYF,TGTGCCAGTAGTATTGTATCAGGGGGCGGGGAGCAGTACTTC